These 22 T cell receptor beta chains came from one sample sequenced in a study of T cell responses to AZD1222 COVID-19 vaccine. Assay: immunoSEQ multiplex PCR; the TCRdb copy retains only in-frame clones and omits some. Counted here are around 160,000 clones, approximately 78% occurring once; the ten biggest clones make up roughly 4%. Material: peripheral blood, obtained on day 0 of MenACWY control vaccination. These receptors came from an adult in good health.

The chain uses TRBV9 and TRBJ2-1; 11 nucleotides match TRBD2. The J segment lost 4 bases and the V segment lost 1 base, leaving 4 bases of the junction unmatched. Germline V gene data show CDR1 as SGDLS and CDR2 as YYNGEE. CDR3 length equals 16 residues. As DNA, the CDR3 is TGTGCCAGCAGCGTATTAGCGGGGGGGCTTTACAATGAGCAGTTCTTC. Protein product: CASSVLAGGLYNEQFF.

The chain employs TRBV5-1 and TRBJ1-2; tentative D call: TRBD1 (6 bases). CDR3 length equals 14 residues. V was shortened by 4 bases and J by 2 bases, with 12 bases between the two germline ends. Germline V gene data show CDR1 as SGHRS and CDR2 as YFSETQ. The CDR3: CASSPSDSNYGYTF. The CDR3 nucleotides are TGCGCCAGCAGCCCATCGGACAGCAACTATGGCTACACCTTC. Complete variable domain (other parts from reference TRBV5-1 and TRBJ1-2): KAGVTQTPRYLIKTRGQQVTLSCSPISGHRSVSWYQQTPGQGLQFLFEYFSETQRNKGNFPGRFSGRQFSNSRSEMNVSTLELGDSALYLCASSPSDSNYGYTFGSGTRLTVV.

The chain links TRBV5-4 to TRBJ1-5, with D maybe TRBD1 (5 bases). CDR3 length equals 14 residues. V was clipped by 9 bases and J by 3 bases, with 16 bases between them. Germline values: CDR1 SGHNT, CDR2 YYREEE (reference sequence). The CDR3 DNA sequence: TGTGCCACCACGCAGGGAGGTTCCAATCAGCCCCAGCATTTT. It yields the protein CATTQGGSNQPQHF.

The V and J genes are TRBV12-3 or TRBV12-4 and TRBJ2-5; perhaps TRBD2 as D (6 bases). V was trimmed by 8 bases and J by 3 bases, leaving 13 bases between them. This CDR3 comprises 13 residues. The CDR3: CASFSGVEETQYF. The CDR3 bases are TGTGCCAGCTTTTCGGGGGTCGAAGAGACCCAGTACTTC.

The V and J genes are TRBV24-1 and TRBJ1-5; 8 bases line up with TRBD1. The germline V gene encodes CDR1 KGHDR and CDR2 SFDVKD. The trim removed 6 bases at V and 5 bases at J, leaving 5 bases unmatched. CDR3 length equals 14 residues. In nucleotides, the CDR3 is TGTGCCACCAGTCAGGACAGGGTGGATCAGCCCCAGCATTTT. Protein product: CATSQDRVDQPQHF.

The sample holds one count of this clone. V gene TRBV11-2 combines with J gene TRBJ2-7; possible D gene TRBD1, 5 bases. This CDR3 is built from 14 residues. V lost 5 bases to trimming and J lost 0 bases, with 11 bases between them. Germline values: CDR1 SGHAT, CDR2 FQNNGV. Written as DNA, the CDR3 is TGTGCCAGCAGCATACAGGAGAGCTCCTACGAGCAGTACTTC. The encoded protein is CASSIQESSYEQYF.

This chain uses TRBV9 with TRBJ1-5; TRBD1 aligns across 7 bases. Germline-derived CDR1 and CDR2 are SGDLS and YYNGEE. The length of the CDR3 is 15 residues. The V segment lost 0 bases and the J segment 6 bases; nucleotides outside the gene matches: 6. The CDR3 loop reads CASSVGGGEGQPQHF. CDR3 bases: TGTGCCAGCAGCGTAGGAGGGGGCGAGGGTCAGCCCCAGCATTTT.

The rearrangement links TRBV4-1 to TRBJ2-5; D is uncertain. Trimming stripped 0 bases from V and 4 bases from J, with 9 bases between. Germline lookup yields CDR1 MGHRA and CDR2 YSYEKL. The CDR3 has 14 amino acids. CDR3 sequence reads: CASSQEPFRETQYF. For the CDR3, the DNA is TGCGCCAGCAGCCAAGAACCTTTTCGAGAGACCCAGTACTTC.

This chain connects TRBV19 to TRBJ2-1; the match to TRBD2 covers 8 bases. Germline V gives CDR1 LNHDA, CDR2 SQIVND (reference sequence). CDR3 length equals 14 residues. The V segment lost 10 bases and the J segment 7 bases; nucleotides outside the gene matches: 12. The CDR3 region is CATNPAGGLNEQFF. CDR3 nucleotides: TGTGCCACTAACCCCGCGGGGGGCTTGAATGAGCAGTTCTTC.

This clone was detected a few times. This sequence joins TRBV10-3 and TRBJ1-1; TRBD1 matches at 7 bases. The CDR3 is made up of 18 amino acids. The V and J ends lost 0 bases and 0 bases, in that order; junction bases with no gene match: 10. Germline assignment: CDR1 ENHRY and CDR2 SYGVKD. CDR3 nucleotide sequence: TGTGCCATCAGTGAGTCGACCAGGGGGATCTGGGTGAACACTGAAGCTTTCTTT. This encodes CAISESTRGIWVNTEAFF.

The chain is built from TRBV7-3 and TRBJ2-3; 8 bases are shared with TRBD1. This CDR3 is built from 16 residues. J was trimmed by 3 bases and V by 5 bases; bases with no gene match: 10. CDR1 and CDR2 (germline): SGHTA, FQGTGA. CDR3 in amino acids: CASSQGRTGWTDTQYF. In nucleotides, the CDR3 is TGTGCCAGCAGCCAGGGAAGGACAGGGTGGACAGATACGCAGTATTTT.

The genes are TRBV7-9 and TRBJ1-6; 7 bases agree with TRBD1. V was clipped by 5 bases and J by 8 bases; unmatched bases: 9. Germline assignment: CDR1 SEHNR and CDR2 FQNEAQ (reference sequence). This CDR3 is 15 amino acids long. CDR3 region: CASSGGQTFYSPLHF. CDR3 nucleotides: TGTGCCAGCAGCGGGGGACAGACCTTTTATTCACCCCTCCACTTT.

J is TRBJ1-1 and V is TRBV18; D is possibly TRBD1 (6 bases). V shed 0 bases and J shed 1 base, with 15 bases lying between them. The CDR3 has 17 residues. CDR1 is KGHSH, CDR2 LQKENI, per germline. CDR3 sequence (DNA): TGTGCCAGCTCACCACCCAGTCTCTACAGGGCGAACACTGAAGCTTTCTTT. This codes for CASSPPSLYRANTEAFF.

The genes are TRBV18 and TRBJ1-6; maybe TRBD1 (5 bases). Germline V gene sequence: CDR1 KGHSH, CDR2 LQKENI. CDR3 size: 15 residues. The ends were cut back, 8 bases at V and 8 bases at J, with 19 bases in the middle. The CDR3 region is CASQRSGTEYSPLHF. The CDR3 nucleotides read TGTGCCAGCCAAAGATCCGGGACGGAATATTCACCCCTCCACTTT.

The chain combines TRBV3-1 (or the pseudogene TRBV3-2) with TRBJ2-1, with no clear D. Germline-derived CDR1 and CDR2 are LGHDT and YNNKEL (reference sequence). Trimming took 1 base from V and 8 from J, leaving 6 bases between them. The CDR3 contains 12 residues. The CDR3 DNA is TGTGCCAGCAGCCAAGTTGTCGATGAGCAGTTCTTC. As protein: CASSQVVDEQFF.

This rearrangement joins TRBV12-3 or TRBV12-4 to TRBJ1-2; 7 bases match TRBD1. Trimming cost V 8 bases and J 3 bases; bases outside gene matches: 6. CDR3 length equals 13 residues. CDR3 protein: CASRGTDDYGYTF. The CDR3 bases are TGTGCCAGCCGAGGGACAGATGACTATGGCTACACCTTC.

The rearrangement uses TRBV13 and TRBJ2-1; the match to TRBD2 covers 11 bases. The CDR3 contains 15 residues. The V gene end was trimmed by 5 bases and the J gene end by 5 bases; junction bases not matched to a gene: 5. Per germline, CDR1 PRHDT and CDR2 FYEKMQ (reference sequence). CDR3 bases: TGTGCCAGCAGCCTAAGACTAGCGGGGAACAATGAGCAGTTCTTC. Its protein is CASSLRLAGNNEQFF.

V usage is TRBV21-1 and J usage is TRBJ2-4; the table assigns TRBD1, which was not confirmed against the DNA. TRBV21-1 is labeled a pseudogene. This CDR3 comprises 15 residues. The CDR3 DNA is TGTGCCAGCAGCAAAGCGCCCAGAACCAAAAACATTCAGTACTTC. Translation: CASSKAPRTKNIQYF.

V and J are TRBV7-6 and TRBJ1-6, with D possibly being TRBD1 (5 bases). Looked up from germline, CDR1 is SGHVS and CDR2 is FNYEAQ. The CDR3 runs to 15 residues. Trimming left V 0 bases short and J 5 bases short, with 8 bases between. CDR3 loop: CASSLAGANNSPLHF. The DNA for the CDR3 is TGTGCCAGCAGCTTAGCAGGGGCTAATAATTCACCCCTCCACTTT.

The rearrangement links TRBV7-6 to TRBJ2-7; possible D gene TRBD2, 5 bases. From germline, CDR1 is SGHVS and CDR2 FNYEAQ. V lost 4 bases and J lost 7, with 11 bases in between. This CDR3 has 12 amino acids. The CDR3 region has the DNA TGTGCCAGCAGCTCCCCGGGGTTAGAGCAGTACTTC. Translation: CASSSPGLEQYF.

The V gene is TRBV6-5, the J gene TRBJ2-3; D is perhaps TRBD1 or TRBD2 (5 bases each). V was cut by 4 bases and J by 3 bases, with 14 bases left in between. Germline CDR1 MNHEY, CDR2 SVGAGI. The CDR3 has 15 residues. DNA for the CDR3: TGTGCCAGCAGTTGGGGCGGCTCGGGGACAGATACGCAGTATTTT. It encodes CASSWGGSGTDTQYF.

The chain joins TRBV18 to TRBJ2-2; the D gene is possibly TRBD1 (5 bases). V was trimmed by 3 bases and J by 5 bases, leaving 22 bases between them. CDR1 is KGHSH and CDR2 is LQKENI in the germline V gene. CDR3 length: 18 residues. As DNA, the CDR3 is TGTGCCAGCTCACCCCTAGGGCAGGGTGCAACACAGACCGGGGAGCTGTTTTTT. As protein: CASSPLGQGATQTGELFF. Filled out from reference TRBV18 and TRBJ2-2, the complete variable domain reads NAGVMQNPRHLVRRRGQEARLRCSPMKGHSHVYWYRQLPEEGLKFMVYLQKENIIDESGMPKERFSAEFPKEGPSILRIQQVVRGDSAAYFCASSPLGQGATQTGELFFGEGSRLTVL.